This T cell receptor (beta chain) was observed in a study of blood T cells in healthy people across ages. A J-beta primer mix and a sample-barcoded 5' primer were used in a second PCR of roughly 6 to 12 cycles. TCRdb independently ran MiXCR on the 5' RACE reads; one entry per CDR3 protein. The sample records roughly 1,500,000 distinct CDR3 sequences, roughly 40% being singletons. The CDR3 runs 13 residues. Germline CDR1 is SGHTA and CDR2 is FQGNSA. Trimming stripped 6 bases from V and 1 base from J, with 7 bases between. This clonotype was seen more than once but under ten times. The sample consisted of blood. V gene TRBV7-2 combines with J gene TRBJ2-1; D unclear. The source of this sequence is a woman between 18 and 29 years old in good health. This CDR3 is CASRTESYNEQFF. The CDR3 nucleotides are TGTGCCAGCAGGACCGAGTCCTACAATGAGCAGTTCTTC.